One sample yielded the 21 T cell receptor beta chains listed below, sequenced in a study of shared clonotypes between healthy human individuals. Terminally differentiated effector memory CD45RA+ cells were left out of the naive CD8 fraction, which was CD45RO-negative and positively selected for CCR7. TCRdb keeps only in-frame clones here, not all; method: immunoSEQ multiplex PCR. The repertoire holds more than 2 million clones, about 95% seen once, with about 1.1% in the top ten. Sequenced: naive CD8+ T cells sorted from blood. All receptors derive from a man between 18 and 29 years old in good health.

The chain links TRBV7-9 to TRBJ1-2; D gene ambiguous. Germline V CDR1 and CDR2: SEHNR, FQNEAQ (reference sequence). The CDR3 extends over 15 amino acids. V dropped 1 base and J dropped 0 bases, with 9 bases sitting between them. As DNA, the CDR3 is TGTGCCAGCAGCTTAGAGCGAAGAGCTAACTATGGCTACACCTTC. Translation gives CASSLERRANYGYTF.

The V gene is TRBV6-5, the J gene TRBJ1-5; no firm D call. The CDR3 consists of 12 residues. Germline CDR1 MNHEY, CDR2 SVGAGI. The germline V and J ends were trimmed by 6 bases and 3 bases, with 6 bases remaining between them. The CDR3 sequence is CASREANQPQHF. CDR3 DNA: TGTGCCAGCAGGGAGGCCAATCAGCCCCAGCATTTT.

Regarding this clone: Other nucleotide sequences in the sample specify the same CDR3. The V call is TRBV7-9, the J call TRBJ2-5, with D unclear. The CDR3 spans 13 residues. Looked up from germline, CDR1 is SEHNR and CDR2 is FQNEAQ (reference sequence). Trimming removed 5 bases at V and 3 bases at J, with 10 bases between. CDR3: CASSLSLEETQYF. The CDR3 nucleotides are TGTGCCAGCAGCCTATCTCTGGAAGAGACCCAGTACTTC.

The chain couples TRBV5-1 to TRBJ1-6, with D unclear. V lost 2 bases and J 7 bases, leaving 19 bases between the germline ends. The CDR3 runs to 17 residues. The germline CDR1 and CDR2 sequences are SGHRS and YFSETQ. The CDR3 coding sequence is TGCGCCAGCAGCTTTATATCCGCGGGATATGGGAATTCACCCCTCCACTTT. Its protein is CASSFISAGYGNSPLHF.

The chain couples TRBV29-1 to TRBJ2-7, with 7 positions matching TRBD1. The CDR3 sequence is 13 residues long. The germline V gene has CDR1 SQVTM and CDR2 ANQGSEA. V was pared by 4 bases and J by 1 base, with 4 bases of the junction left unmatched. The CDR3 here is CSVGQGVSYEQYF. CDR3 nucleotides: TGCAGCGTTGGGCAGGGGGTTTCCTACGAGCAGTACTTC.

In DNA, the CDR3 is TGCGCCAGCAGCCAAGATCACACCGAAGAAAACACCATATATTTT. Translation gives CASSQDHTEENTIYF. The gene calls are TRBV4-3 and TRBJ1-3; D is ambiguous. V lost 0 bases and J 6 bases, leaving 12 bases between the germline ends. Germline values: CDR1 LGHNA, CDR2 YSLEER. This CDR3 contains 15 residues.

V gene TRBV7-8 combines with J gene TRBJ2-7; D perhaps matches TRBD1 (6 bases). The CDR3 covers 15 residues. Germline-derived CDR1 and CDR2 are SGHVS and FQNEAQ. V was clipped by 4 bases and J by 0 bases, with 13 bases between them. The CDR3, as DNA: TGTGCCAGCAGCTCAAGGACAGCGAGCTCCTACGAGCAGTACTTC. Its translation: CASSSRTASSYEQYF.

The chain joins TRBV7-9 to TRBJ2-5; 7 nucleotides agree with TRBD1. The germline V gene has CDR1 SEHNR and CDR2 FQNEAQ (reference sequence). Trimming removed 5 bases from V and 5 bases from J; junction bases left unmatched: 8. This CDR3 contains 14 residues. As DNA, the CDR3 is TGTGCCAGCAGCGTCTCCACAGGGGACGAGACCCAGTACTTC. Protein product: CASSVSTGDETQYF.

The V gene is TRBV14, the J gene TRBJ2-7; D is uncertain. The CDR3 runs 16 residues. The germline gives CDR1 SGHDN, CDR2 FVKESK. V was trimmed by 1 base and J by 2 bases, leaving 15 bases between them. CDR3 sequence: CASSQAVGVSTYEQYF. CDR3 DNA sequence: TGTGCCAGCAGCCAAGCCGTAGGCGTATCTACCTACGAGCAGTACTTC.

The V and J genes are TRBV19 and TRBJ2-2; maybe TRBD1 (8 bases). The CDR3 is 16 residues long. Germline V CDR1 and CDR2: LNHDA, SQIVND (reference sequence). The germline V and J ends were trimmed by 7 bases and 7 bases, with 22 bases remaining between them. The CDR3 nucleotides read TGTGCCAGTACCCCTCGCTGGACAGGGAGGGGCGGGGAGCTGTTTTTT. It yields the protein CASTPRWTGRGGELFF. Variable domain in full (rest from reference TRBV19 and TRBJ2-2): DGGITQSPKYLFRKEGQNVTLSCEQNLNHDAMYWYRQDPGQGLRLIYYSQIVNDFQKGDIAEGYSVSREKKESFPLTVTSAQKNPTAFYLCASTPRWTGRGGELFFGEGSRLTVL.

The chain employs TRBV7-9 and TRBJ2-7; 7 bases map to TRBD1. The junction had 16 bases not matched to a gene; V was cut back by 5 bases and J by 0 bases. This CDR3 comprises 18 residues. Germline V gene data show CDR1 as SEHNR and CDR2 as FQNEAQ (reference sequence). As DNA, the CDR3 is TGTGCCAGCAGCACCGAGCACGGGTGGCAGGGGGTCTCCTACGAGCAGTACTTC. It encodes CASSTEHGWQGVSYEQYF. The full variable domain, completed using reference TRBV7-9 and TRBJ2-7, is DTGVSQNPRHKITKRGQNVTFRCDPISEHNRLYWYRQTLGQGPEFLTYFQNEAQLEKSRLLSDRFSAERPKGSFSTLEIQRTEQGDSAMYLCASSTEHGWQGVSYEQYFGPGTRLTVT.

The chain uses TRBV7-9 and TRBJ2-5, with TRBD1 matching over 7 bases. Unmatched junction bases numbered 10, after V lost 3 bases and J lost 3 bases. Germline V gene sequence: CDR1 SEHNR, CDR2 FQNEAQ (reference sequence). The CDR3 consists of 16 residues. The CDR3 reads CASSLPTLGGEETQYF. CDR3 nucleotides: TGTGCCAGCAGCTTGCCCACCCTAGGGGGCGAAGAGACCCAGTACTTC.

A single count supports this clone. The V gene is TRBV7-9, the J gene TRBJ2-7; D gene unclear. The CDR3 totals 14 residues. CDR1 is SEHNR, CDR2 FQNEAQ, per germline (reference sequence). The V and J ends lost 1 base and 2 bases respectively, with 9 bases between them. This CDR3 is CASSLEARPYEQYF. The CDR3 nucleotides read TGTGCCAGCAGCTTAGAAGCCCGACCCTACGAGCAGTACTTC.

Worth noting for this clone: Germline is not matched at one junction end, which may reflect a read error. As DNA, the CDR3 is TGTGCCAGAAGTGACTTGGCGGGGGGGGTAGGAGAGCAGTTCTTC. It encodes CARSDLAGGVGEQFF. This chain joins TRBV2 and TRBJ2-1, with 9 bases identical to TRBD2. The germline V gene has CDR1 SNHLY and CDR2 FYNNEI. The length of the CDR3 is 15 residues.

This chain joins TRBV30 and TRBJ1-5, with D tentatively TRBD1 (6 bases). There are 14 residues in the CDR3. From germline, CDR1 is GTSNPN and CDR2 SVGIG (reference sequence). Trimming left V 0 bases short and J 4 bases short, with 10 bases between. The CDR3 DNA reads TGTGCCTGGAGTGTGGGACAAGAAAATCAGCCCCAGCATTTT. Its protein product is CAWSVGQENQPQHF.

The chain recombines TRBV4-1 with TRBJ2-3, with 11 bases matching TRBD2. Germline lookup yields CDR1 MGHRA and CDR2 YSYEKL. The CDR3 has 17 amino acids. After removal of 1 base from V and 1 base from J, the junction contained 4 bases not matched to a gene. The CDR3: CASSQALAGVGTDTQYF. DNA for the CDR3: TGCGCCAGCAGCCAAGCACTAGCGGGAGTGGGCACAGATACGCAGTATTTT.

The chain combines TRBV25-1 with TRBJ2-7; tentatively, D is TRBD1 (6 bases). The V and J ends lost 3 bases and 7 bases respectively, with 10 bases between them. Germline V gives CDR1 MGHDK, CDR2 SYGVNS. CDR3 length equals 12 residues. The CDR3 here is CASSEGHMEQYF. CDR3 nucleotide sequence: TGTGCCAGCAGTGAGGGACATATGGAGCAGTACTTC.

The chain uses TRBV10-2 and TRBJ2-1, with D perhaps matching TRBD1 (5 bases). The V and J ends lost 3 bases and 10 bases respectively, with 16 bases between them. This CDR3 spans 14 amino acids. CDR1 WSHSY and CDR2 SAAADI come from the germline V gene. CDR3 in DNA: TGCGCCAGCAGTGAAGACTTACAGGTAACCGAGCAGTTCTTC. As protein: CASSEDLQVTEQFF.

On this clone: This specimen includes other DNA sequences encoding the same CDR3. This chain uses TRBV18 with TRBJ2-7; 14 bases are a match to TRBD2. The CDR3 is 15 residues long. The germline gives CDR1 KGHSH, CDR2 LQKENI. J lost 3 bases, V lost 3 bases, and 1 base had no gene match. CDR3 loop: CASSPGTSGSYEQYF. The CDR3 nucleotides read TGTGCCAGCTCACCCGGGACTAGCGGGAGCTACGAGCAGTACTTC.

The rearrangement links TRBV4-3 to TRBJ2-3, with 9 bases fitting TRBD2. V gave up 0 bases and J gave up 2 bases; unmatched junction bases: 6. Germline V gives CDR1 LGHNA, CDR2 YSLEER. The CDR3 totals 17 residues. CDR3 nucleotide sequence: TGCGCCAGCAGCCAAGATACGGGCGGGAGGGACACAGATACGCAGTATTTT. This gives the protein CASSQDTGGRDTDTQYF.

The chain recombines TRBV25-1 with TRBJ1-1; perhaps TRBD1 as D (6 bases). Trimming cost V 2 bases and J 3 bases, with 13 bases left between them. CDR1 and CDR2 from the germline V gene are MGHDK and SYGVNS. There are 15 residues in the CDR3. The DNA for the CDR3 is TGTGCCAGCAGTGAAGGAACAGGGTTATACACTGAAGCTTTCTTT. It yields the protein CASSEGTGLYTEAFF. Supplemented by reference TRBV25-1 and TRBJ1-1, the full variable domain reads EADIYQTPRYLVIGTGKKITLECSQTMGHDKMYWYQQDPGMELHLIHYSYGVNSTEKGDLSSESTVSRIRTEHFPLTLESARPSHTSQYLCASSEGTGLYTEAFFGQGTRLTVV.